These 3 T cell receptor beta chains share one sample of origin, sequenced in a study of blood T cell repertoires in COVID-19. Measured with immunoSEQ multiplex PCR; TCRdb has only the in-frame clones, and not every one. Here the sample spans 98,000 or so clones, about nine tenths being singletons. Input material: peripheral blood. All receptors come from a human donor in a cohort sampled during active COVID-19.

The chain couples TRBV6-1 to TRBJ1-1, with TRBD1 as a possible D gene (5 bases). Germline loops: CDR1 MNHNS, CDR2 SASEGT. The CDR3 is 15 residues long. The germline V and J ends were trimmed by 2 bases and 0 bases, with 10 bases remaining between them. CDR3 protein: CASSEYDRLNTEAFF. CDR3 nucleotides: TGTGCCAGCAGTGAATATGACAGACTGAACACTGAAGCTTTCTTT.

This chain links TRBV6-2 or TRBV6-3 with TRBJ2-1; the D is unclear. CDR1 and CDR2 from the germline V gene are MNHEY and SVGEGT. The CDR3 contains 15 residues. V was shortened by 6 bases and J by 3 bases, with 15 bases between the two germline ends. CDR3 loop: CASSPLEAIYNEQFF. The CDR3 DNA is TGTGCCAGCAGCCCGTTAGAAGCGATCTACAATGAGCAGTTCTTC.

The chain carries TRBV19 and TRBJ1-2, with a possible D match to TRBD1 (6 bases). CDR3 length equals 15 residues. V lost 5 bases and J 4 bases, leaving 17 bases between the germline ends. Germline CDR1 is LNHDA and CDR2 is SQIVND (reference sequence). The CDR3 reads CASSARHRDSYGYTF. The DNA of the CDR3 is TGTGCCAGTAGTGCCCGCCACAGGGATAGCTATGGCTACACCTTC.